Described below is a single TCR beta chain sequence and its context. What it binds is unknown. The data are from a study of cytotoxic CD8 clonotypes in ibrutinib-treated CLL. Study overall: Outcomes included approximately 24 partial and 2 complete responses; after median roughly six years, roughly 14 stayed remitted and 12 progressed. Mean per-sample yields comprised around 280,000 productive templates and tens of thousands of productive rearrangements.

Study-level findings and limits: Clonality increased at ibrutinib response, then returned toward baseline at progression.

V lost 0 bases to trimming and J lost 5 bases, with 13 bases between them. The CDR3 is made up of 14 amino acids. Per the germline V gene, CDR1 is GTSNPN and CDR2 is SVGIG (reference sequence). TCRdb keeps only in-frame clones here, not all; method: immunoSEQ multiplex PCR. The sample includes approximately 330,000 clones, about 77% of them seen just once. Sample: PBMCs, taken before ibrutinib treatment. The chain is built from TRBV30 and TRBJ1-2, with TRBD1 as a possible D gene (5 bases). This TCR derives from a human donor with chronic lymphocytic leukemia. As DNA, the CDR3 is TGTGCCTGGAGTGTTGTATTGGCAGGGTATGGCTACACCTTC. Protein: CAWSVVLAGYGYTF.